This is a list of T cell receptor beta chains from one sample in a study of cytomegalovirus exposure and HLA in healthy donors. Some clones are missing from TCRdb's copy, which holds only in-frame ones; the method was immunoSEQ multiplex PCR. This listing includes approximately 150,000 clones. The sample comprised PBMCs. These TCRs come from a young woman in good health and CMV-seronegative. The CDR3 runs from the conserved cysteine through the conserved F or W. The order of the fields is V gene, J gene, D gene, CDR3 DNA, CDR3 protein. D genes are given only for firm matches.

v_call: TRBV7-3; j_call: TRBJ2-2; d_call: NA; cdr3_nt: TGTGCCAGCAGCTTAACACCCCTAACGAACACCGGGGAGCTGTTTTTT; cdr3_aa: CASSLTPLTNTGELFF
v_call: TRBV6-5; j_call: TRBJ1-2; d_call: NA; cdr3_nt: TGTGCCAGCAGGTCTACCCTTAACTATGGCTACACCTTC; cdr3_aa: CASRSTLNYGYTF
v_call: TRBV19; j_call: TRBJ2-7; d_call: TRBD2; cdr3_nt: TGTGCCAGTAGCGAACTAGCGGGGGTAGCCTACGAGCAGTACTTC; cdr3_aa: CASSELAGVAYEQYF
v_call: TRBV9; j_call: TRBJ2-2; d_call: NA; cdr3_nt: TGTGCCAGCAGCTTTCGATCGAAGAGCAACACCGGGGAGCTGTTTTTT; cdr3_aa: CASSFRSKSNTGELFF
v_call: TRBV27; j_call: TRBJ2-5; d_call: TRBD1; cdr3_nt: TGTGCCAGCAGCAGGGGGCCCCGAGAGACCCAGTACTTC; cdr3_aa: CASSRGPRETQYF
v_call: TRBV7-8; j_call: TRBJ2-1; d_call: TRBD2; cdr3_nt: TGTGCCAGCAGCTTACCTAGCGGAGCTTACAATGAGCAGTTCTTC; cdr3_aa: CASSLPSGAYNEQFF
v_call: TRBV19; j_call: TRBJ2-1; d_call: TRBD1; cdr3_nt: TGTGCCAGTAGTATAAGTGGACAGGGGAGCAATGAGCAGTTCTTC; cdr3_aa: CASSISGQGSNEQFF
v_call: TRBV11-1; j_call: TRBJ2-3; d_call: TRBD1; cdr3_nt: TGTGCCAGCAGCTTAGGGTTGGGACAGACCACAGATACGCAGTATTTT; cdr3_aa: CASSLGLGQTTDTQYF
v_call: TRBV2; j_call: TRBJ1-2; d_call: NA; cdr3_nt: TGTGCCAGCAGCGGCGGGGGGGGACCTCACTATGGCTACACCTTC; cdr3_aa: CASSGGGGPHYGYTF
v_call: TRBV15; j_call: TRBJ1-2; d_call: TRBD1; cdr3_nt: TGTGCCACCAGCAGAGACCGGGACAGGGGAGGCTACACCTTC; cdr3_aa: CATSRDRDRGGYTF
v_call: TRBV19; j_call: TRBJ1-5; d_call: NA; cdr3_nt: TGTGCCAGTAGTATACCAGGTCTCGCTCAGCCCCAGCATTTT; cdr3_aa: CASSIPGLAQPQHF
v_call: TRBV2; j_call: TRBJ1-5; d_call: NA; cdr3_nt: TGTGCCAGCAGTGAAAGACCCGGGAATCAGCCCCAGCATTTT; cdr3_aa: CASSERPGNQPQHF
v_call: TRBV18; j_call: TRBJ1-6; d_call: NA; cdr3_nt: TGTGCCAGCCGAGCCGGGACACTCAATTCACCCCTCCACTTT; cdr3_aa: CASRAGTLNSPLHF
v_call: TRBV7-9; j_call: TRBJ2-3; d_call: TRBD1; cdr3_nt: TGTGCCAGCGCACCCGGGACAGCCTCAGATACGCAGTATTTT; cdr3_aa: CASAPGTASDTQYF
v_call: TRBV7-8; j_call: TRBJ2-1; d_call: TRBD2; cdr3_nt: TGTGCCAGCAGCTTAGCGCGTAGCGGGAACTACAATGAGCAGTTCTTC; cdr3_aa: CASSLARSGNYNEQFF
v_call: TRBV12-5; j_call: TRBJ2-1; d_call: NA; cdr3_nt: TGTGCTAGTGGTTTGGGGACAACGACTGAGCAGTTCTTC; cdr3_aa: CASGLGTTTEQFF
v_call: TRBV29-1; j_call: TRBJ1-5; d_call: TRBD1; cdr3_nt: TGCAGCGCCGGACAGGTCAATCAGCCCCAGCATTTT; cdr3_aa: CSAGQVNQPQHF
v_call: TRBV19; j_call: TRBJ1-1; d_call: TRBD1; cdr3_nt: TGTGCCAGTAAAAAGCTGAGGGGGCTTGGGGACACTGAAGCTTTCTTT; cdr3_aa: CASKKLRGLGDTEAFF
v_call: TRBV15; j_call: TRBJ2-7; d_call: TRBD2; cdr3_nt: TGTGCCACCAGCAGAGATCGGGCGGGAGCTCACGAGCAGTACTTC; cdr3_aa: CATSRDRAGAHEQYF
v_call: TRBV2; j_call: TRBJ1-1; d_call: NA; cdr3_nt: TGTGCCAGCAGCCGGGATGGGTCGCTTTTGGGTGAAGCTTTCTTT; cdr3_aa: CASSRDGSLLGEAFF
v_call: TRBV29-1; j_call: TRBJ2-1; d_call: NA; cdr3_nt: TGCAGCGTTGAGGTCCCCCTAAACCACAATGAGCAGTTCTTC; cdr3_aa: CSVEVPLNHNEQFF
v_call: TRBV6-5; j_call: TRBJ1-2; d_call: NA; cdr3_nt: TGTGCCGCATACAGGCCCTCTAACTATGGCTACACCTTC; cdr3_aa: CAAYRPSNYGYTF
v_call: TRBV9; j_call: TRBJ1-4; d_call: NA; cdr3_nt: TGTGCCAGCAGCTCAGGCGGGTCGACTAATGAAAAACTGTTTTTT; cdr3_aa: CASSSGGSTNEKLFF
v_call: TRBV15; j_call: TRBJ2-7; d_call: NA; cdr3_nt: TGTGCCACCAGCAGAGATAGGACATCCTACGAGCAGTACTTC; cdr3_aa: CATSRDRTSYEQYF
v_call: TRBV6-4; j_call: TRBJ2-2; d_call: TRBD2; cdr3_nt: TGTGCCAGCAGTGAGCTAGCGGGAGGCACCGGGGAGCTGTTTTTT; cdr3_aa: CASSELAGGTGELFF
v_call: TRBV5-6; j_call: TRBJ2-5; d_call: TRBD2; cdr3_nt: TGTGCCAGCAGCCCCTCGGGAGGCAGGGAGGGGGAGACCCAGTACTTC; cdr3_aa: CASSPSGGREGETQYF
v_call: TRBV9; j_call: TRBJ2-1; d_call: NA; cdr3_nt: TGTGCCAGCGGCTTACAACCTGACAGCTCCTACAATGAGCAGTTCTTC; cdr3_aa: CASGLQPDSSYNEQFF
v_call: TRBV9; j_call: TRBJ2-5; d_call: TRBD1; cdr3_nt: TGTGCCAGCAGCGTAGGGACAGGGGAGGGAGAGACCCAGTACTTC; cdr3_aa: CASSVGTGEGETQYF
v_call: TRBV10-3; j_call: TRBJ2-1; d_call: TRBD2; cdr3_nt: TGTGCCATCAGTGAGGGACTAGCGGGAGGGGGGAACGGGAATGAGCAGTTCTTC; cdr3_aa: CAISEGLAGGGNGNEQFF
v_call: TRBV6-5; j_call: TRBJ2-7; d_call: NA; cdr3_nt: TGTGCCAGCAGTTATAGACAGGCCACCTACGAGCAGTACTTC; cdr3_aa: CASSYRQATYEQYF
v_call: TRBV19; j_call: TRBJ2-2; d_call: NA; cdr3_nt: TGTGCCAGTAAGGGGATGGGGACCGGGGAGCTGTTTTTT; cdr3_aa: CASKGMGTGELFF
v_call: TRBV6-6; j_call: TRBJ2-1; d_call: TRBD1; cdr3_nt: TGTGCCAGCAAAGAACCGGGACAGGGCAGAAATGAGCAGTTCTTC; cdr3_aa: CASKEPGQGRNEQFF
v_call: TRBV9; j_call: TRBJ1-4; d_call: NA; cdr3_nt: TGTGCCAGCAGCCAGAGGGGGGGCGCATATGAAAAACTGTTTTTT; cdr3_aa: CASSQRGGAYEKLFF
v_call: TRBV5-6; j_call: TRBJ2-7; d_call: NA; cdr3_nt: TGTGCCAGCAGCTTGTCACTAGCAGACTACTCCTACGAGCAGTACTTC; cdr3_aa: CASSLSLADYSYEQYF
v_call: TRBV19; j_call: TRBJ2-1; d_call: TRBD2; cdr3_nt: TGTGCCAGTAGTATTTGGGCTAGCGGGATCAATGAGCAGTTCTTC; cdr3_aa: CASSIWASGINEQFF